This T cell receptor (beta chain) came from a study of T cell responses to AZD1222 COVID-19 vaccine. General study findings and limits: Spike-specific TCR breadth and depth both grew after two AZD1222 doses. It was only after the peak T cell response that any repertoires were sampled.

Details on this clone: No antigen is known for it.

Assay used: immunoSEQ multiplex PCR; TCRdb lists only in-frame clones, some missing. Altogether 150,000 or so clones are present, around 89% being singletons, with the ten largest covering about 15%. This clonotype was obtained from an adult in good health. This material consisted of peripheral blood, taken on day 0 of AZD1222 vaccination.

The CDR3 loop is CASSVQGANSPLHF. The CDR3 DNA reads as TGTGCCAGCAGCGTCCAGGGTGCTAATTCACCCCTCCACTTT. The chain uses TRBV9 and TRBJ1-6, with D possibly TRBD1 on 5 matching bases. The V and J ends lost 2 bases and 6 bases respectively, with 9 bases between them. CDR1 is SGDLS and CDR2 is YYNGEE in the germline V gene. There are 14 residues in the CDR3.